This passage covers 16 T cell receptor beta chains from one sample sequenced in a study of T-cell reconstitution after alpha-beta-depleted transplantation in children. Unique molecular identifiers were used to barcode this TCRbeta library. TCRdb recomputed calls from the PCR reads with MiXCR, one row per CDR3 protein. The data show a few hundred thousand distinct CDR3 sequences, approximately 10% seen once. The sequencing here drew on PBMCs from the stem cell graft donor, taken from the stem cell graft. The origin of the receptors is a human donor who donated a stem cell graft to a child with acute lymphoblastic leukemia.

The chain uses TRBV19 and TRBJ2-1; 12 nucleotides agree with TRBD1. From germline, CDR1 is LNHDA and CDR2 SQIVND (reference sequence). Trimming took 6 bases from V and 10 from J; bases not matched to a gene: 7. The length of the CDR3 is 14 residues. The CDR3 sequence: CASRGQGAFGEQFF. The DNA for the CDR3 is TGTGCCAGTAGGGGACAGGGGGCATTTGGCGAGCAGTTCTTC.

Concerning this clonotype: One end of the junction fails to match germline, which may point to a read error. The chain combines TRBV7-7 with TRBJ2-5; no reliable D call. The CDR3 totals 12 residues. Germline assignment: CDR1 SSHAT and CDR2 FNYEAQ (reference sequence). The CDR3 DNA reads as TGTGCTAGCAGCTTAGGCCCAGGGACCCAGTACTTC. Encoded protein: CASSLGPGTQYF. Full variable domain (outside the CDR3, taken from reference TRBV7-7 and TRBJ2-5): GAGVSQSPRYKVTKRGQDVTLRCDPISSHATLYWYQQALGQGPEFLTYFNYEAQPDKSGLPSDRFSAERPEGSISTLTIQRTEQRDSAMYRCASSLGPGTQYFGPGTRLLVL.

This chain joins TRBV28 and TRBJ2-3; the match to TRBD2 covers 9 bases. Germline V gives CDR1 MDHEN, CDR2 SYDVKM. V gave up 6 bases and J gave up 5 bases; unmatched junction bases: 3. The CDR3 length is 13 residues. In DNA, the CDR3 is TGTGCCAGCAGGATAGCGGGAGTAGATACGCAGTATTTT. This gives the protein CASRIAGVDTQYF. The entire variable domain, with the rest obtained from reference TRBV28 and TRBJ2-3, is as follows: DVKVTQSSRYLVKRTGEKVFLECVQDMDHENMFWYRQDPGLGLRLIYFSYDVKMKEKGDIPEGYSVSREKKERFSLILESASTNQTSMYLCASRIAGVDTQYFGPGTRLTVL.

This rearrangement joins TRBV20-1 to TRBJ2-1, with D tentatively TRBD2 (6 bases). In germline, CDR1 is DFQATT, CDR2 SNEGSKA (reference sequence). CDR3 length: 15 amino acids. The germline V and J ends were trimmed by 0 bases and 8 bases, with 17 bases remaining between them. CDR3 nucleotides: TGCAGTGCTAGAGATATCGGCGGGGTTCCCGATGAGCAGTTCTTC. Its protein is CSARDIGGVPDEQFF.

This clonotype was detected a few times. J is TRBJ1-1 and V is TRBV12-3 or TRBV12-4, with 7 bases lining up with TRBD1. CDR3 size: 14 residues. J lost 1 base, V lost 4 bases, and 3 bases had no gene match. The CDR3 DNA is TGTGCCAGCAGTTACAGGGGTGCGAACACTGAAGCTTTCTTT. Protein product: CASSYRGANTEAFF.

This clonotype was detected ten times or more. This sequence joins TRBV7-2 and TRBJ2-7; D uncertain. With 3 bases removed from V and 3 bases from J, the gap between germline ends came to 15 bases. Germline CDR1 and CDR2: SGHTA and FQGNSA. The CDR3 covers 15 residues. The chain's CDR3 is CASSLRNSRDYEQYF. CDR3 nucleotide sequence: TGTGCCAGCAGCTTGAGAAATAGCCGCGACTACGAGCAGTACTTC.

This clonotype was observed many times. V usage is TRBV27 and J usage is TRBJ2-7; 7 nucleotides match TRBD1. The CDR3 has 14 amino acids. The germline CDR1 and CDR2 sequences are MNHEY and SMNVEV (reference sequence). V dropped 4 bases and J dropped 3; count of bases not matched to a gene: 6. The CDR3 DNA follows: TGTGCCAGCAGTTGGCAAGGGGGCGGCTACGAGCAGTACTTC. It is translated as CASSWQGGGYEQYF.

This clonotype was recorded many times. V and J are TRBV20-1 and TRBJ2-5, with 8 bases aligning to TRBD2. Germline CDR1 is DFQATT and CDR2 is SNEGSKA (reference sequence). This CDR3 region has 16 residues. V was pared by 1 base and J by 4 bases, with 11 bases of the junction left unmatched. Written as DNA, the CDR3 is TGCAGTGCTAGAGGAGGTAGCGGGACATCGGGAGAGACCCAGTACTTC. This encodes CSARGGSGTSGETQYF.

The rearrangement links TRBV29-1 to TRBJ2-7; 9 bases fit TRBD2. The germline gives CDR1 SQVTM, CDR2 ANQGSEA. The CDR3 is made up of 14 amino acids. J gave up 2 bases and V 7 bases, and 9 bases lay outside the gene matches. The CDR3 reads CSAQSGGPPYEQYF. CDR3 coding DNA: TGCAGCGCCCAGAGCGGGGGGCCCCCCTACGAGCAGTACTTC.

The sample holds a few counts of this clonotype. The rearrangement joins TRBV20-1 to TRBJ2-7, with TRBD2 matching over 7 bases. Trimming cost V 0 bases and J 0 bases; bases outside gene matches: 11. This CDR3 region has 17 residues. Germline CDR1 and CDR2: DFQATT and SNEGSKA (reference sequence). CDR3 residues: CSARDLWGRAPSYEQYF. The CDR3 DNA follows: TGCAGTGCTAGAGATCTCTGGGGGAGGGCCCCCTCCTACGAGCAGTACTTC.

In its sample, this clonotype was seen a few times. This chain uses TRBV24-1 with TRBJ2-2; D might be TRBD1 or TRBD2, each matching 5 bases. From germline, CDR1 is KGHDR and CDR2 SFDVKD. The CDR3 runs 16 residues. Trimming removed 4 bases at V and 4 bases at J, with 15 bases between. CDR3 amino acids: CATSEAGLGVTGELFF. The CDR3 coding sequence is TGTGCCACCAGTGAGGCGGGCCTAGGGGTCACCGGGGAGCTGTTTTTT.

CDR3 loop: CAISESTSAEGEQFF. As DNA, the CDR3 is TGTGCCATCAGTGAGTCGACTAGTGCTGAGGGTGAGCAGTTCTTC. The genes are TRBV10-3 and TRBJ2-7; D may be TRBD2 (6 bases). Near its end, the DNA agrees better with TRBJ2-1, so the J call may be wrong. Germline values: CDR1 ENHRY, CDR2 SYGVKD. This CDR3 region has 15 residues.

A few counts support this clonotype. The chain joins TRBV10-3 to TRBJ2-5, with no clear D. The V end lost 8 bases, the J end lost 1 base, and 5 bases lay between the germline ends. The CDR3 covers 11 residues. Germline-derived CDR1 and CDR2 are ENHRY and SYGVKD. As DNA, the CDR3 is TGTGCCATCGGGGTCCAAGAGACCCAGTACTTC. Translating it yields CAIGVQETQYF.

The chain employs TRBV25-1 and TRBJ1-1, with 11 nucleotides matching TRBD1. Trimming at V came to 5 bases and at J to 8 bases, leaving 10 bases not matched to a gene. The CDR3 consists of 15 residues. Germline-derived CDR1 and CDR2 are MGHDK and SYGVNS. DNA for the CDR3: TGTGCCAGCAGTCCACGGACAGGGGGCTCGTCGGAAGCTTTCTTT. This codes for CASSPRTGGSSEAFF.

The chain employs TRBV5-1 and TRBJ2-7; TRBD1 aligns across 8 bases. The V segment lost 4 bases and the J segment 5 bases; nucleotides outside the gene matches: 8. This CDR3 is 14 amino acids long. Germline V gene lookup returns CDR1 SGHRS and CDR2 YFSETQ. The CDR3 protein is CASSKDRGSHEQYF. In nucleotides, the CDR3 is TGCGCCAGCAGCAAAGACAGGGGTAGCCACGAGCAGTACTTC.

This clonotype showed up many times. This sequence joins TRBV28 and TRBJ2-2; the match to TRBD1 covers 9 bases. Germline V gene lookup returns CDR1 MDHEN and CDR2 SYDVKM. The CDR3 is made up of 14 amino acids. The trim removed 6 bases at V and 6 bases at J, leaving 5 bases unmatched. The DNA of the CDR3 is TGTGCCAGCAGATCCACAGGGGGCTCCGGGGAGCTGTTTTTT. Its translation: CASRSTGGSGELFF.